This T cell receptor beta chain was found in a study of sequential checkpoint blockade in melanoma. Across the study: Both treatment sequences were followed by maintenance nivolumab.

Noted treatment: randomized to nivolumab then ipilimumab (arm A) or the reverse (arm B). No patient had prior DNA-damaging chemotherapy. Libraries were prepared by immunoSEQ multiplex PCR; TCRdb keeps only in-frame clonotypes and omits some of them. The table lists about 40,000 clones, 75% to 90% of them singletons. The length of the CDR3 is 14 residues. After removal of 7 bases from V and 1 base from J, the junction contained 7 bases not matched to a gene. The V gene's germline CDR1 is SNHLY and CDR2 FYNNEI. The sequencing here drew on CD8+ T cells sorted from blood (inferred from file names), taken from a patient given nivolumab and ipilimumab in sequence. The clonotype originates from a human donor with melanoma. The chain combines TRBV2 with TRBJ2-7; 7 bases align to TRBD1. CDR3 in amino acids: CASTGTASSYEQYF. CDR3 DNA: TGTGCCAGCACCGGGACAGCGAGTTCCTACGAGCAGTACTTC.